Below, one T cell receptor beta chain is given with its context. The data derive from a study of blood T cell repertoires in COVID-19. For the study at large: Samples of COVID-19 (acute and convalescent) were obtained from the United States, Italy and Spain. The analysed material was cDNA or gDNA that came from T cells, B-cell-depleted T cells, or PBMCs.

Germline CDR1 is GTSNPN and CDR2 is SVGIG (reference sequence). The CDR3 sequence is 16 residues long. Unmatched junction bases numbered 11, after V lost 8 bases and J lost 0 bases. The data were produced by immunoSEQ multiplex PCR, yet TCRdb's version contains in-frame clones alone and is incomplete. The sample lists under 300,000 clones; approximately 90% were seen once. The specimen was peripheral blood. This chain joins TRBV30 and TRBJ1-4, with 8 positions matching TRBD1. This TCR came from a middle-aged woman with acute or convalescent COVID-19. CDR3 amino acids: CAAEQGAWATNEKLFF. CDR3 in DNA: TGTGCCGCGGAGCAGGGGGCCTGGGCAACTAATGAAAAACTGTTTTTT. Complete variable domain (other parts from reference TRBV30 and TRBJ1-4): SQTIHQWPATLVQPVGSPLSLECTVEGTSNPNLYWYRQAAGRGLQLLFYSVGIGQISSEVPQNLSASRPQDRQFILSSKKLLLSDSGFYLCAAEQGAWATNEKLFFGSGTQLSVL.